One sample yielded the 12 T cell receptor beta chains listed below, sequenced in a study of neurological immune-mediated disorders. TCRdb reprocessed the 5' RACE reads with MiXCR, giving one entry per CDR3 protein. Among nearly 60,000 distinct CDR3 sequences listed, around 3.4% were seen once. Sequencing was performed on PBMCs. These receptors all stem from a woman between 25 and 40 years old with multiple sclerosis.

In this sample, this clonotype turned up a few times. This may arise from a read error, as a much more abundant clone is one base away. The rearrangement links TRBV20-1 to TRBJ2-1; tentative D call: TRBD1 (5 bases). V was pared by 2 bases and J by 8 bases, with 7 bases between. The CDR3 length is 11 residues. Germline values: CDR1 DFQATT, CDR2 SNEGSKA (reference sequence). Here the CDR3 DNA reads TGCAGTGCTAGAACAGGAGATGAGCAGTTCTTC. Amino acids: CSARTGDEQFF.

This clonotype was seen many times. DNA of the CDR3: TGTGCCAGCACATCCTCTGGCGGGAGGTACGAGCAGTACTTC. Its translation: CASTSSGGRYEQYF. V gene TRBV28 combines with J gene TRBJ2-7, with 8 bases that match TRBD2. Germline V lookup: CDR1 MDHEN, CDR2 SYDVKM. V shed 7 bases and J 4 bases; nucleotides not matched to a gene: 9. The CDR3 is made up of 14 amino acids.

This clonotype was counted ten times or more. This chain uses TRBV12-3 or TRBV12-4 with TRBJ2-1, with 8 bases fitting TRBD1. This CDR3 region has 14 residues. V lost 7 bases, J lost 4 bases, and 6 bases stayed unmatched. The chain's CDR3 is CASTRTGRYNEQFF. The CDR3 coding sequence is TGTGCCAGCACCCGGACAGGGAGATACAATGAGCAGTTCTTC.

This clonotype was seen repeatedly, ten times or more. The V gene is TRBV7-2, the J gene TRBJ2-3; D is possibly TRBD2 (6 bases). The CDR3 is 13 amino acids. V lost 8 bases and J 0 bases, leaving 9 bases between the germline ends. Germline CDR1 SGHTA, CDR2 FQGNSA. For the CDR3, the DNA is TGTGCCAGCCGGGACTCCAGCACAGATACGCAGTATTTT. Translated, it gives CASRDSSTDTQYF.

This clonotype was found many times. J is TRBJ2-5 and V is TRBV7-6; 15 nucleotides align to TRBD2. The CDR3 length is 18 residues. Germline V lookup: CDR1 SGHVS, CDR2 FNYEAQ. J lost 1 base, V lost 5 bases, and 8 bases had no gene match. The CDR3 sequence: CASSRTGTSGRPQETQYF. CDR3 bases: TGTGCCAGCAGCAGAACCGGGACTAGCGGGAGGCCCCAAGAGACCCAGTACTTC. Using reference TRBV7-6 and TRBJ2-5 for the parts outside the CDR3, the full variable domain is GAGVSQSPRYKVTKRGQDVALRCDPISGHVSLYWYRQALGQGPEFLTYFNYEAQQDKSGLPNDRFSAERPEGSISTLTIQRTEQRDSAMYRCASSRTGTSGRPQETQYFGPGTRLLVL.

As regards this clonotype: A clone one base away is much larger, so this may be a read error. The CDR3 DNA sequence: TGCAGTGCTAGATCTGGAATGGACTACGAGCAGTACTTC. Translation gives CSARSGMDYEQYF. This sequence joins TRBV20-1 and TRBJ2-7; D unclear. The CDR3 contains 13 residues. The V gene lost 2 bases and the J gene lost 3 bases, with 11 bases spanning the gap. CDR1 and CDR2 (germline): DFQATT, SNEGSKA (reference sequence).

This clonotype was recorded many times. The chain couples TRBV10-3 to TRBJ2-2; 9 positions match TRBD1. Unmatched junction bases numbered 8, after V lost 10 bases and J lost 5 bases. The germline CDR1 and CDR2 sequences are ENHRY and SYGVKD. CDR3 size: 14 residues. The CDR3 region is CATHQTGGTGELFF. The CDR3 coding sequence is TGTGCCACTCACCAGACAGGGGGGACCGGGGAGCTGTTTTTT.

Many counts were recorded for this clonotype. This chain links TRBV20-1 with TRBJ2-5, with 8 bases matching TRBD1. V was clipped by 3 bases and J by 2 bases; unmatched bases: 5. In germline, CDR1 is DFQATT, CDR2 SNEGSKA (reference sequence). The CDR3 consists of 14 residues. Here the CDR3 DNA reads TGCAGTGCTAGCGGACAGGGAGATCAAGAGACCCAGTACTTC. It encodes CSASGQGDQETQYF.

Of note for this clonotype: The germline gene is not matched at one end of the junction; a read error may be the cause. V usage is TRBV5-1 and J usage is TRBJ1-5; 8 nucleotides match TRBD1. Germline CDR1 reads SGHRS; CDR2 reads YFSETQ. This CDR3 spans 18 amino acids. This CDR3 reads CASSLGGTGPKGNQPQNF. The CDR3 bases are TGCGCCAGCAGCTTGGGCGGGACAGGTCCTAAAGGCAATCAGCCCCAGAATTTT.

At least ten counts were recorded for this clonotype. The chain employs TRBV9 and TRBJ2-7, with D perhaps assigned TRBD1 or TRBD2 (5 bases each). This CDR3 contains 14 residues. Trimming removed 0 bases from V and 7 bases from J, with 14 bases in between. The V gene's germline CDR1 is SGDLS and CDR2 YYNGEE. The DNA for the CDR3 is TGTGCCAGCAGCGTAGCGGGGCAGGGCGGAGAGCAGTACTTC. It yields the protein CASSVAGQGGEQYF.

This clonotype was counted ten times or more. V usage is TRBV5-1 and J usage is TRBJ2-7; 8 positions match TRBD2. The V and J ends lost 8 bases and 0 bases, in that order; junction bases with no gene match: 7. In germline, CDR1 is SGHRS, CDR2 YFSETQ. The CDR3 contains 14 residues. CDR3: CASKPGGDSYEQYF. The DNA for the CDR3 is TGCGCCAGTAAGCCGGGGGGGGACTCCTACGAGCAGTACTTC. Full variable domain (missing parts from reference TRBV5-1 and TRBJ2-7): KAGVTQTPRYLIKTRGQQVTLSCSPISGHRSVSWYQQTPGQGLQFLFEYFSETQRNKGNFPGRFSGRQFSNSRSEMNVSTLELGDSALYLCASKPGGDSYEQYFGPGTRLTVT.

There are many counts of this clonotype. This chain connects TRBV27 to TRBJ1-1; weak D call: TRBD1 (5 bases). CDR1 MNHEY and CDR2 SMNVEV come from the germline V gene (reference sequence). CDR3 length equals 13 residues. V lost 5 bases and J 6 bases, leaving 13 bases between the germline ends. The CDR3 DNA reads as TGTGCCAGCAGTCGGTCGGGGGAGGCTGAAGCTTTCTTT. As protein: CASSRSGEAEAFF.